This T cell receptor beta chain is drawn from a study of blood T cell repertoires in COVID-19. Turning to the study itself: In Cohort 3, a recovered donor had either two negative PCRs, clearance, or symptom resolution. Samples taken during acute and convalescent COVID-19 were collected in the United States, Italy and Spain.

Clinical history reported by participants formed the basis on which cohorts were assigned. Measured with immunoSEQ multiplex PCR; TCRdb has only the in-frame clones, and not every one. The repertoire consists of roughly 160,000 clones, with 79% occurring once and the leading ten covering around 19%. Germline V lookup: CDR1 LGHNT, CDR2 FRNRAP. The V segment lost 4 bases and the J segment 3 bases; nucleotides outside the gene matches: 8. The CDR3 consists of 16 residues. The receptor comes from a woman aged 70-85 years in a cohort exposed to, infected with or recovered from COVID-19 (not recorded which). Sequenced input: PBMCs or T cells enriched from blood (not recorded which). The chain carries TRBV12-5 and TRBJ1-3; 8 positions match TRBD1. The chain's CDR3 is CASGSGTGLNGNTIYF. The CDR3 DNA sequence: TGTGCTAGTGGTTCGGGGACAGGTCTTAATGGAAACACCATATATTTT.